This TCR beta chain was observed in a study of OX40 agonist ivuxolimab in advanced cancers. As for the study in general: Patients were infused with ivuxolimab every 2 weeks at 0.01 to 10 mg/kg. Checkpoint inhibitors had been given previously to about 40% of patients. Patients in dose escalation had liver, melanoma, kidney or head and neck cancers. Overall study findings and caveats: With doses of 0.1 to 3.0 mg/kg, CD4+ and CD8+ blood T cells had undergone clonal expansion by week 6.

Concerning this clone: Its specificity is unknown.

TCRdb's copy holds only in-frame clones and misses some; the assay was immunoSEQ multiplex PCR. The sample carries 50,000 to 75,000 clones, about nine tenths recorded once. This CDR3 is built from 14 residues. Trimming left V 5 bases short and J 0 bases short, with 10 bases between. The V gene's germline CDR1 is MNHEY and CDR2 SVGAGI. The source is an adult with an advanced solid tumor such as melanoma, head and neck, liver or kidney cancer. Sequencing was performed on CD4+ or CD8+ T cells sorted from blood, taken in a trial of the OX40 agonist ivuxolimab. This rearrangement joins TRBV6-5 to TRBJ1-2; perhaps TRBD1 as D (6 bases). Here the CDR3 reads CASSAGTSNYGYTF. CDR3 DNA: TGTGCCAGCAGTGCCGGGACATCTAACTATGGCTACACCTTC.